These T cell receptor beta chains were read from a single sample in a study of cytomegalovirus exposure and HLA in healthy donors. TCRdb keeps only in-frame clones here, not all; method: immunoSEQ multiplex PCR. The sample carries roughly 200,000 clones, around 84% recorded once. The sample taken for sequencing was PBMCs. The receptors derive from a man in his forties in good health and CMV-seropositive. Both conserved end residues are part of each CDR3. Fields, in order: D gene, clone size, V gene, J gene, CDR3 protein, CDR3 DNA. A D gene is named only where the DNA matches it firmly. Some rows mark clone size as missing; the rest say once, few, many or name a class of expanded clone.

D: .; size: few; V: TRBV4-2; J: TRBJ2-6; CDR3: CASSQDRGTGANVLTF; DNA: TGTGCCAGCAGCCAAGACAGGGGAACTGGGGCCAACGTCCTGACTTTC
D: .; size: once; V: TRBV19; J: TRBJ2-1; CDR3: CASRQWGAGHNEQFF; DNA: TGTGCCAGTAGGCAATGGGGCGCGGGACACAATGAGCAGTTCTTC
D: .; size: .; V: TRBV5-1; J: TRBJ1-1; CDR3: CASSLEAGNTEAFF; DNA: TGCGCCAGCAGCTTGGAAGCGGGGAACACTGAAGCTTTCTTT
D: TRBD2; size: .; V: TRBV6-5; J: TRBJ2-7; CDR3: CAGSYSGSGRYEQYF; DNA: TGTGCCGGCAGTTACTCGGGTAGCGGGAGATACGAGCAGTACTTC
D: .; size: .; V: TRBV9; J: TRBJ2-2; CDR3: CASSVGGPATSGELFF; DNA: TGTGCCAGCAGCGTCGGGGGGCCGGCTACGTCCGGGGAGCTGTTTTTT
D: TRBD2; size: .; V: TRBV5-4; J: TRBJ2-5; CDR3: CASSLAGLAGGLETQYF; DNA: TGTGCCAGCAGCTTGGCTGGACTAGCGGGGGGGCTGGAGACCCAGTACTTC
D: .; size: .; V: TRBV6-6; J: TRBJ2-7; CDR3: CASSLTGSSYEQYF; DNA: TGTGCCAGCAGCCTGACAGGAAGCTCCTACGAGCAGTACTTC
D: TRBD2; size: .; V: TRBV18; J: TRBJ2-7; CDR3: CASSPPGGRAPGEQYF; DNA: TGTGCCAGCTCACCACCGGGCGGGAGGGCCCCAGGCGAGCAGTACTTC
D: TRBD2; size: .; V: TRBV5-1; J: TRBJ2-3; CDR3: CASSLGGLADTDTQYF; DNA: TGCGCCAGCAGCTTGGGCGGACTAGCGGACACAGATACGCAGTATTTT
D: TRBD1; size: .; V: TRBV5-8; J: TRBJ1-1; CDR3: CASSQRQGHTEAFF; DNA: TGTGCCAGCAGCCAAAGACAGGGACACACTGAAGCTTTCTTT
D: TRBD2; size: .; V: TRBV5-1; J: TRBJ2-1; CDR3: CASSLTGTSGREEKFF; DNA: TGCGCCAGCAGCTTGACCGGGACTAGCGGGAGGGAGGAAAAGTTCTTC
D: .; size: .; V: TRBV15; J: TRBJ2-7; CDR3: CATSFSLSPEGEQYF; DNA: TGTGCCACCAGCTTCTCCCTGAGCCCTGAGGGAGAGCAGTACTTC
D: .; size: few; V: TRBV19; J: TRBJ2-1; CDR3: CASSIDVGNEQFF; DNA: TGTGCCAGTAGTATAGATGTCGGGAATGAGCAGTTCTTC
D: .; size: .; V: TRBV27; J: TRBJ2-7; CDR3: CASSWGPVGEQYF; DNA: TGTGCCAGCAGCTGGGGGCCGGTGGGGGAGCAGTACTTC
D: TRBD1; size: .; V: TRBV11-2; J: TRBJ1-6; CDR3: CASSILTGVNSPLHF; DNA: TGTGCCAGCAGCATATTGACAGGGGTTAATTCACCCCTCCACTTT
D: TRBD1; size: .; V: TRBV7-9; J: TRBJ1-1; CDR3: CASSLATGAGASF; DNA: TGTGCCAGCAGCTTAGCGACAGGGGCGGGGGCCTCCTTT
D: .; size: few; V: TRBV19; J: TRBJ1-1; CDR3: CASNKYGANTEAFF; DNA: TGTGCCAGTAACAAATATGGGGCGAACACTGAAGCTTTCTTT
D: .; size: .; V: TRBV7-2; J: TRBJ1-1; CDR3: CASSSRWTEAFF; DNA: TGTGCCAGCAGCTCCAGGTGGACTGAAGCTTTCTTT
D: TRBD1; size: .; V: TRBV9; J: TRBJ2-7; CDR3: CASNSQGAIGYEQYF; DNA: TGTGCCAGCAATTCCCAGGGGGCAATCGGGTACGAGCAGTACTTC
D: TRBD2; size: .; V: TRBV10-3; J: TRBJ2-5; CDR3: CAINQRGGAETQYF; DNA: TGTGCCATCAACCAGCGGGGGGGAGCGGAGACCCAGTACTTC
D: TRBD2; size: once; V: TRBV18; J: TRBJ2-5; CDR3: CASSPQRRGGEETQYF; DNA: TGTGCCAGCTCACCCCAGAGAAGGGGAGGGGAAGAGACCCAGTACTTC
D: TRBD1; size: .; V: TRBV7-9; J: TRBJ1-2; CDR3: CASSQSGTGAGYGYTF; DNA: TGTGCCAGCAGCCAATCCGGGACAGGGGCCGGCTATGGCTACACCTTC
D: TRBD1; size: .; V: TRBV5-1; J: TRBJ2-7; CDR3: CASSSDRITYEQYF; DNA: TGCGCCAGCAGCTCGGACAGGATCACCTACGAGCAGTACTTC
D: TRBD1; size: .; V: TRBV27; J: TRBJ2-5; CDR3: CASSWDRGQTQYF; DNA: TGTGCCAGCAGCTGGGACAGGGGACAGACCCAGTACTTC
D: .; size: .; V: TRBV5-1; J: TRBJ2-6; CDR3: CASSFTGAGANVLTF; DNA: TGCGCCAGCAGCTTCACAGGCGCCGGGGCCAACGTCCTGACTTTC
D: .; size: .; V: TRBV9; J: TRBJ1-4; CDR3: CASSEQGGGNEKLFF; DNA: TGTGCCAGCAGCGAACAGGGTGGCGGGAATGAAAAACTGTTTTTT
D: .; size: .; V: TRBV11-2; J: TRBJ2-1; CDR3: CASNLVRGSVYYEQFF; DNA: TGTGCCAGCAACTTAGTGCGAGGGTCGGTATACTATGAGCAGTTCTTC
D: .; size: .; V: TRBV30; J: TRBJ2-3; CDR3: CAWSVQGGDTQYF; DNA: TGTGCCTGGAGTGTACAGGGAGGGGATACGCAGTATTTT
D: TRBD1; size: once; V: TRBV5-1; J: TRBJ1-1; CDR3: CASSLARQGPVTEAFF; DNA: TGCGCCAGCAGCTTGGCAAGACAGGGCCCGGTCACTGAAGCTTTCTTT
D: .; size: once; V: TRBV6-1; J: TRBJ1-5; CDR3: CASSEGGQGGNQPQHF; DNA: TGTGCCAGCAGTGAAGGGGGCCAGGGCGGCAATCAACCCCAGCATTTT
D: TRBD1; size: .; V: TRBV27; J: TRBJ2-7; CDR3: CASSLRGQGSSYEQYF; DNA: TGTGCCAGCAGTTTAAGGGGACAGGGGTCGTCCTACGAGCAGTACTTC